This TCR beta chain was found in a study of T cell repertoires in cytomegalovirus infection. Whole-study context: HLA-C-restricted CMV epitopes, recently identified, and well-studied HLA-B-restricted ones were used by the study. In public TCR beta signatures, there were indications of both CMV infection and matching HLA type. Study-wide points: Clonotype analysis showed dominance of the ex vivo response by HLA-C-restricted CMV-specific TCR beta clonotypes. Cumulative public TCR beta family frequency identified carriers of CMV plus the relevant HLA.

CDR3 size: 14 residues. CDR1 is MDHEN and CDR2 is SYDVKM in the germline V gene. The V end was cut by 3 bases, the J end by 0 bases, with 6 bases between. TCRdb reprocessed the reads via MiXCR and lists one record per CDR3 protein. The data contain around 900,000 distinct CDR3 sequences, less than 40% of them singletons. Details on this clonotype: The antigen remains unidentified.

The sequence was obtained from a human donor in good health (CMV status not recorded). Some clones in this sample may be carry-over from other donors' samples. This sequence joins TRBV28 and TRBJ2-1; D uncertain. Sample: cultured CD8+ T cells from PBMCs, taken from culture after CMV antigen stimulation. CDR3 residues: CASSFGFSYNEQFF. The CDR3 DNA reads TGTGCCAGCAGTTTCGGCTTCTCCTACAATGAGCAGTTCTTC.